This is a list of T cell receptor beta chains from one sample in a study of shared clonotypes between healthy human individuals. The method was immunoSEQ multiplex PCR; TCRdb's version includes in-frame clones alone and lacks a portion of them. The sample gives 750,000 to 1,000,000 clones, 90% to 95% of which show up once; around 24% is in the top ten. The sequencing input was naive CD8+ T cells sorted from blood. The source is a man younger than 40 in good health. Each CDR3 is given with its conserved first and last residue. A D gene is named only where the DNA matches it firmly. Expanded clones are given a class, and other clones once, few, many or no size at all.

TGTGCCAGCAGTGAAGCTAGGGACAGGCATGAGCAGTTCTTC CASSEARDRHEQFF NA TRBJ2-1 TRBV6-1 TRBD1
TGTGCCAGCAGCCTTCCTGGACAGGGGGCTGGAGAGACCCAGTACTTC CASSLPGQGAGETQYF NA TRBJ2-5 TRBV2 TRBD1
TGTGCCAGCAGCCCAGGGGGAAGGGGCAATGAGCAGTTCTTC CASSPGGRGNEQFF NA TRBJ2-1 TRBV9 TRBD1
TGCGCCAGCAGCTTGTTAGGACCGGCAACTAGCACAGATACGCAGTATTTT CASSLLGPATSTDTQYF NA TRBJ2-3 TRBV5-1 NA
TGTGCCAGCAGCTTAGCTCCGGGACAGGGCTCCTACGAGCAGTACTTC CASSLAPGQGSYEQYF NA TRBJ2-7 TRBV7-2 TRBD1
TGTGCCAGCAGCTTAGGCATAGCCTACGAGCAGTACTTC CASSLGIAYEQYF NA TRBJ2-7 TRBV11-2 NA
TGTGCCAGCAGTTTACAAGCAGGTAGTGAGCAGTTCTTC CASSLQAGSEQFF NA TRBJ2-1 TRBV27 NA
TGTGCCAGCAGTTACGGGGCAGGGTCAGAGACCCAGTACTTC CASSYGAGSETQYF once TRBJ2-5 TRBV6-5 NA
TGTGCCAGTAGTATGTTGGACGGCACTGAAGCTTTCTTT CASSMLDGTEAFF NA TRBJ1-1 TRBV19 NA
TGCGCCAGCAGCCAAGAGCGGACAGGGGGCACAGATACGCAGTATTTT CASSQERTGGTDTQYF once TRBJ2-3 TRBV4-3 TRBD1
TGTGCCAGCGGATACCGAGCGGGAGGGTACGAGCAGTACTTC CASGYRAGGYEQYF NA TRBJ2-7 TRBV6-5 TRBD2
TGCGCCAGCACGCTTGAAGGGAACACTGAAGCTTTCTTT CASTLEGNTEAFF NA TRBJ1-1 TRBV5-1 NA
TGTGCCACCAGCAGAGATTTTACCGGGGAGCTGTTTTTT CATSRDFTGELFF NA TRBJ2-2 TRBV15 NA
TGTGCCAGCAGGGCAGACTTCTGGGATACGCAGTATTTT CASRADFWDTQYF NA TRBJ2-3 TRBV6-1 NA
TGTGCCAGCAGCCCTAGCGGGAGAACCTGGGAGACCCAGTACTTC CASSPSGRTWETQYF NA TRBJ2-5 TRBV6-5 TRBD2
TGCAGCGTTGTTCATTCTCAGGAGGGAAGCTCCTACGAGCAGTACTTC CSVVHSQEGSSYEQYF NA TRBJ2-7 TRBV29-1 NA
TGTGCCATCAGTGAGTCGAAGACCTCGTACGGCTACACCTTC CAISESKTSYGYTF NA TRBJ1-2 TRBV10-3 NA
TGTGCCAGCAGTGAAAGAGCTGGGAGCTCCTACGAGCAGTACTTC CASSERAGSSYEQYF NA TRBJ2-7 TRBV6-4 NA